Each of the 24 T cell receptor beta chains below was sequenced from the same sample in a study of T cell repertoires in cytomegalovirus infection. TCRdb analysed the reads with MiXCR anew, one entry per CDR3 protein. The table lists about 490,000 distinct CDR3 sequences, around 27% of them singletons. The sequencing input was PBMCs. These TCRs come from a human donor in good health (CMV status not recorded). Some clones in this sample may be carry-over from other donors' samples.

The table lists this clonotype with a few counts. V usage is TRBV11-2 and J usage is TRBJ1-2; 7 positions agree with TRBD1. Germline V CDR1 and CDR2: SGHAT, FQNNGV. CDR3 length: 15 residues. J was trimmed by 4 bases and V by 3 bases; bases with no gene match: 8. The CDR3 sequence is CASSFSDGTAYGYTF. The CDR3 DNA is TGTGCCAGCAGCTTCTCCGACGGGACAGCCTATGGCTACACCTTC.

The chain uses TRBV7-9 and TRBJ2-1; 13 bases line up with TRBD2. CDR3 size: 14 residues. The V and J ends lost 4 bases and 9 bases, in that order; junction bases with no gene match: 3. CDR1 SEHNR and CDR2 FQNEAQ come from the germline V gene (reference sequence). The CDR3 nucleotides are TGTGCCAGCAGCTCCGGGACTAGCGGGATTGAGCAGTTCTTC. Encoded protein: CASSSGTSGIEQFF.

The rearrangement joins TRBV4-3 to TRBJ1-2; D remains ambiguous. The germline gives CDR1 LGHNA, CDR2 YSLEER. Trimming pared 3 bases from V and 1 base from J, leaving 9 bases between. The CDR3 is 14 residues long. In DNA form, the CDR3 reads TGCGCCAGCAGCCACCATACGGGTAACTATGGCTACACCTTC. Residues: CASSHHTGNYGYTF.

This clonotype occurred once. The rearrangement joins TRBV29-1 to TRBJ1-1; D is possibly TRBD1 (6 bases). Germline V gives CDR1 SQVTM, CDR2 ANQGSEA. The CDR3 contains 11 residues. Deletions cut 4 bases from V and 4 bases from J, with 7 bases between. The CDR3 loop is CSVGGPTEAFF. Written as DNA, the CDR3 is TGCAGCGTTGGGGGGCCCACTGAAGCTTTCTTT.

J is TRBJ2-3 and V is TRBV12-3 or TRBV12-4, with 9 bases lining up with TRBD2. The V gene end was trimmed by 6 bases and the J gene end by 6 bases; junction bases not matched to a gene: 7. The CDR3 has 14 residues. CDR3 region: CASRPGLALDTQYF. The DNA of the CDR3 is TGTGCCAGCAGACCGGGACTAGCTTTGGATACGCAGTATTTT.

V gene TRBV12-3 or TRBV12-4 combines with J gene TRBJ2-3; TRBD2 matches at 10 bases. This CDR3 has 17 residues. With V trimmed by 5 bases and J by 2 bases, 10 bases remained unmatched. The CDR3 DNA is TGTGCCAGCAGTCCCTATGTACTAGCGGGGCTCACAGATACGCAGTATTTT. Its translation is CASSPYVLAGLTDTQYF.

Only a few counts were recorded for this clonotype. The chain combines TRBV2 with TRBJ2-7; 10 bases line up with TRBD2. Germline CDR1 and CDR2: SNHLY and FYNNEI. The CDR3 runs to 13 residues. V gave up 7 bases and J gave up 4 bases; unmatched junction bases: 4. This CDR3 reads CASKTSGPYEQYV. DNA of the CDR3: TGTGCCAGCAAGACTAGCGGGCCGTACGAGCAGTACGTC.

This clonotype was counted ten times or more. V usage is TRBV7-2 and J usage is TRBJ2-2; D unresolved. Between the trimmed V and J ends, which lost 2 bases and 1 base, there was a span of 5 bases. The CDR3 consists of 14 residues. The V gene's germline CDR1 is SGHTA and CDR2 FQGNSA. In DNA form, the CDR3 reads TGTGCCAGCAGCTTACACGGGAACACCGGGGAGCTGTTTTTT. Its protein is CASSLHGNTGELFF.

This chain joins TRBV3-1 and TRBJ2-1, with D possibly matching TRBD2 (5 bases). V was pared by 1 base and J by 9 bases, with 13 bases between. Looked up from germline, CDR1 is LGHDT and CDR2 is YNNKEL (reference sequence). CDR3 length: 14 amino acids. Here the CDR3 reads CASSQGGNGLEQFF. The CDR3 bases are TGTGCCAGCAGCCAAGGAGGGAATGGGCTTGAGCAGTTCTTC.

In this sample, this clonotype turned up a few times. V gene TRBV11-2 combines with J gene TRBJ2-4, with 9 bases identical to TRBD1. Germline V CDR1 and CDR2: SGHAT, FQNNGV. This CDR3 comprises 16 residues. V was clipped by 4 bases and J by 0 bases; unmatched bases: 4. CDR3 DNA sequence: TGTGCCAGCAGCTCCCCGGGACAGGGAGCCAAAAACATTCAGTACTTC. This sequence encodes CASSSPGQGAKNIQYF.

CDR3 in amino acids: CASRVTAMNTEAFF. CDR3 DNA sequence: TGTGCCAGCAGAGTAACAGCAATGAACACTGAAGCTTTCTTT. The chain uses TRBV27 and TRBJ1-1, with unresolved D. The CDR3 length is 14 residues. Trimming left V 6 bases short and J 0 bases short, with 11 bases between. The germline V gene has CDR1 MNHEY and CDR2 SMNVEV (reference sequence).

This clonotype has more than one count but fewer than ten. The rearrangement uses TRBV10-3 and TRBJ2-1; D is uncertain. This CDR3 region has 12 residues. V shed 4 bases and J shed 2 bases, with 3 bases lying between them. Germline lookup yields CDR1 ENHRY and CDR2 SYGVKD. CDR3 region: CAISGTYNEQFF. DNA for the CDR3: TGTGCCATCAGTGGGACCTACAATGAGCAGTTCTTC.

In DNA, the CDR3 is TGTGCCAGCAGCTCCGATCGGCAGCGGGAGATTGGGCAGTACTTC. It specifies CASSSDRQREIGQYF. The chain is built from TRBV7-2 and TRBJ2-7; the match to TRBD2 covers 8 bases. V trimming: 4 bases; J trimming: 9 bases; junction bases outside the gene matches: 14. This CDR3 region has 15 residues. CDR1 and CDR2 from the germline V gene are SGHTA and FQGNSA.

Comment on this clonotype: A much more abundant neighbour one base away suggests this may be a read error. CDR3 bases: TGTGACGGGGGTGCCCACCCCCAAGAGACCCAGTACTTC. The encoded protein is CDGGAHPQETQYF. V usage is TRBV7-6 and J usage is TRBJ2-5; tentatively, D is TRBD2 (6 bases). CDR3 length equals 13 residues. Germline V gene data show CDR1 as SGHVS and CDR2 as FNYEAQ.

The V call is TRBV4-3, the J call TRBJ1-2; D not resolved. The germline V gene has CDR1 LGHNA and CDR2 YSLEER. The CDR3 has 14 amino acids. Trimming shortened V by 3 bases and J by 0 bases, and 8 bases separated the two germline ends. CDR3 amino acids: CASSQLVANYGYTF. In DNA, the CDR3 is TGCGCCAGCAGCCAGCTGGTAGCTAACTATGGCTACACCTTC.

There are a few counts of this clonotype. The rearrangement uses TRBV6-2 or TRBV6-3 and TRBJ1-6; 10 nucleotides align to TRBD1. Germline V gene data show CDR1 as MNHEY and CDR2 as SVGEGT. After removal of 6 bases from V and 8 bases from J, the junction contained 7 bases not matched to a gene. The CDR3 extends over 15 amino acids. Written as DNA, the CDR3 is TGTGCCAGCAGACCACCGGGACAGGGGTATTCACCCCTCCACTTT. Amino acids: CASRPPGQGYSPLHF.

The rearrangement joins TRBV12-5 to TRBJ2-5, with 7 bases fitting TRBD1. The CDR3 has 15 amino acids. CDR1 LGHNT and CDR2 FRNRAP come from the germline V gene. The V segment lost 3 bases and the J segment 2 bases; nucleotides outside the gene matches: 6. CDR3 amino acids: CASGFQGQPQETQYF. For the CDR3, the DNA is TGTGCTAGTGGTTTCCAGGGACAGCCACAAGAGACCCAGTACTTC.

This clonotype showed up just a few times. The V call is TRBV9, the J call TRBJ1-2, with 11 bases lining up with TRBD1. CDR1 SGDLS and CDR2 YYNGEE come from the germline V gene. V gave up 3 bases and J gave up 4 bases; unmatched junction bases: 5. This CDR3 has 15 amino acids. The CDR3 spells CASSAGQGAAYGYTF. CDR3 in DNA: TGTGCCAGCAGCGCTGGACAGGGGGCTGCCTATGGCTACACCTTC. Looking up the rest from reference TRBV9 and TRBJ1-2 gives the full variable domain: DSGVTQTPKHLITATGQRVTLRCSPRSGDLSVYWYQQSLDQGLQFLIQYYNGEERAKGNILERFSAQQFPDLHSELNLSSLELGDSALYFCASSAGQGAAYGYTFGSGTRLTVV.

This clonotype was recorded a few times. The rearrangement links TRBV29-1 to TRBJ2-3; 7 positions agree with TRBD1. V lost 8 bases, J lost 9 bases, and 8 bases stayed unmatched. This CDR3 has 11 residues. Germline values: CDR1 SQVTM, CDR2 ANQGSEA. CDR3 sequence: CSLQQGLTQYF. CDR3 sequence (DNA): TGCAGCCTCCAACAGGGGTTGACGCAGTATTTT.

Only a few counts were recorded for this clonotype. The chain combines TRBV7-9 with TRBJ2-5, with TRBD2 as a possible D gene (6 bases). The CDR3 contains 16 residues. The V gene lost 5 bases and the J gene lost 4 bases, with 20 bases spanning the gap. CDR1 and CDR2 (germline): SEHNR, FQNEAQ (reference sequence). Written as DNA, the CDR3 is TGTGCCAGCAGCCGCCCTAGCGTCGGCGTCAGAGAGACCCAGTACTTC. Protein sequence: CASSRPSVGVRETQYF.

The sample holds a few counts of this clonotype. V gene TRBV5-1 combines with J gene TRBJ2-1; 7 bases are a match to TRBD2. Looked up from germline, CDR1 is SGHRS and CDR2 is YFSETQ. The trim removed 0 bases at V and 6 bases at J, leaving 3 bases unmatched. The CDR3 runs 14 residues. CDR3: CASSLGGGINEQFF. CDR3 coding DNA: TGCGCCAGCAGCTTGGGGGGAGGGATCAATGAGCAGTTCTTC.

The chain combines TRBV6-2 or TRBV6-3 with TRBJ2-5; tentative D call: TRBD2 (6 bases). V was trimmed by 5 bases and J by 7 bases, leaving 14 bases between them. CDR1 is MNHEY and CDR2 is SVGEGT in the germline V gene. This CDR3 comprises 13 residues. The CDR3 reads CASSRREWGTQYF. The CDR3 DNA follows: TGTGCCAGCAGTCGGAGGGAATGGGGGACCCAGTACTTC.

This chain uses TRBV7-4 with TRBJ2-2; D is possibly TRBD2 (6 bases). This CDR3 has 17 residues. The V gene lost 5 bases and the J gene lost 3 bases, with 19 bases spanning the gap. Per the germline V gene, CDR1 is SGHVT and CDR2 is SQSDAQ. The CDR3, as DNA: TGTGCCAGCAGCCCCCCGCGGGGCGATTTATACACCGGGGAGCTGTTTTTT. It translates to CASSPPRGDLYTGELFF.

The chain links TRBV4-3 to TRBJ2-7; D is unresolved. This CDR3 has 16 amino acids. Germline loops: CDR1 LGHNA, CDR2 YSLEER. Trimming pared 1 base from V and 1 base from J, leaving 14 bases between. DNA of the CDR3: TGCGCCAGCAGCCAAGTCACCTGCGTATTATCCTACGAGCAGTACGTC. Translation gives CASSQVTCVLSYEQYV.